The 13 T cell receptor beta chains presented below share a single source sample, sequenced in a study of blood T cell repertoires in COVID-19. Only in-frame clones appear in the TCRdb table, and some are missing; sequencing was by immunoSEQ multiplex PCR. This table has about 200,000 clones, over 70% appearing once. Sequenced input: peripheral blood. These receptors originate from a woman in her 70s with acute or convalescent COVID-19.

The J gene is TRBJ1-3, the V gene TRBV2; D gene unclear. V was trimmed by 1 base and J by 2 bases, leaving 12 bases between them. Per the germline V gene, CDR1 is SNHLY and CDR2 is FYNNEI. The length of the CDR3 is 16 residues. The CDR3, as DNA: TGTGCCAGCAGTGAAGTGAGGGAGCGGACTGGAAACACCATATATTTT. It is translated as CASSEVRERTGNTIYF.

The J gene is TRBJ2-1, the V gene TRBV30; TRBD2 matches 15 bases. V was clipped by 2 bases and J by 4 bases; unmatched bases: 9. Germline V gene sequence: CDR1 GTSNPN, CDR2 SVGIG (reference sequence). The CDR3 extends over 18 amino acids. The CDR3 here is CAWSLLGLAGGSYNEQFF. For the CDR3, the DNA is TGTGCCTGGAGTCTCTTAGGACTAGCGGGAGGGTCGTACAATGAGCAGTTCTTC.

CDR3 DNA sequence: TGCGCCAGCAGCCAAGAAGGGGGCCCCCTAGATACGCAGTATTTT. Its protein is CASSQEGGPLDTQYF. The chain has TRBV4-1 and TRBJ2-3, with TRBD1 matching over 7 bases. With 0 bases clipped from V and 5 bases from J, the junction kept 5 bases outside the gene matches. CDR3 length: 15 residues. The V gene's germline CDR1 is MGHRA and CDR2 YSYEKL.

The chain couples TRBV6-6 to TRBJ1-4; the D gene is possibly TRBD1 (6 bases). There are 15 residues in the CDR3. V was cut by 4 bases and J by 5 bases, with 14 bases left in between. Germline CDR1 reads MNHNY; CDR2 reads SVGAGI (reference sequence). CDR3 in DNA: TGTGCCAGCAGTTCGGGTCAGGGGCTGAATGAAAAACTGTTTTTT. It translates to CASSSGQGLNEKLFF.

For the CDR3, the DNA is TGTGCCAGCAGTCGGGACAGGGTGGGCGAGCAGTACTTC. This codes for CASSRDRVGEQYF. The chain is built from TRBV2 and TRBJ2-7; TRBD1 matches 9 bases. V lost 5 bases and J lost 6; bases outside the gene matches: 5. Germline loops: CDR1 SNHLY, CDR2 FYNNEI. The CDR3 consists of 13 residues.

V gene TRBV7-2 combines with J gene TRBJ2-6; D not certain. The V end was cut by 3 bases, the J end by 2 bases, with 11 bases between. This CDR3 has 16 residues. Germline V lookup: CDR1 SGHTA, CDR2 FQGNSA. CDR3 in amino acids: CASSFRVVPGANVLTF. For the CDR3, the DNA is TGTGCCAGCAGCTTTCGGGTTGTCCCTGGGGCCAACGTCCTGACTTTC.

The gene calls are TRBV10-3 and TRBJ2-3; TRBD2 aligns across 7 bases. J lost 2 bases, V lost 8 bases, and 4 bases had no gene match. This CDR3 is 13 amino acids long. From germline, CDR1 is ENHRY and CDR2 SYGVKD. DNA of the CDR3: TGTGCCATCGGCCGGGAGGACACAGATACGCAGTATTTT. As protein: CAIGREDTDTQYF.

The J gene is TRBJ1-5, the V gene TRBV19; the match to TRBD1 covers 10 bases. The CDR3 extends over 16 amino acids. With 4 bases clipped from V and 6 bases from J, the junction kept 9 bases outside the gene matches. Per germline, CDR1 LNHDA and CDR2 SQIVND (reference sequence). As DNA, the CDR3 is TGTGCCAGTAGTAAAGACAGGGGGCTACGGGGTCAGCCCCAGCATTTT. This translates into CASSKDRGLRGQPQHF.

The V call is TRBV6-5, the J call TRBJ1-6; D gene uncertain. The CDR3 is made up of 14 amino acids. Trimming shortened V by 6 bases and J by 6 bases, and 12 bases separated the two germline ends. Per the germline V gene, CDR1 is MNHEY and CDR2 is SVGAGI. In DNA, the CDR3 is TGTGCCAGCAGGGAGGACTTCCCTAATTCACCCCTCCACTTT. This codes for CASREDFPNSPLHF.

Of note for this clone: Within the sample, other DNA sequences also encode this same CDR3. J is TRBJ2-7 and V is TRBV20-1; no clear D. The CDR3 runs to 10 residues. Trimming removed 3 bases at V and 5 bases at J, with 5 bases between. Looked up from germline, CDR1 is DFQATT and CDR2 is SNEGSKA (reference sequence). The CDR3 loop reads CSASVDEQYF. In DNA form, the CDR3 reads TGCAGTGCTAGTGTCGACGAGCAGTACTTC.

This CDR3 reads CAISGGQVINYGYTF. CDR3 nucleotides: TGTGCCATCAGTGGCGGACAGGTGATTAACTATGGCTACACCTTC. This chain uses TRBV10-3 with TRBJ1-2; TRBD1 agrees at 7 bases. The CDR3 totals 15 residues. Germline V gene lookup returns CDR1 ENHRY and CDR2 SYGVKD. Losses at the gene ends were 4 bases for V and 1 base for J; bases not matched to a gene: 6.

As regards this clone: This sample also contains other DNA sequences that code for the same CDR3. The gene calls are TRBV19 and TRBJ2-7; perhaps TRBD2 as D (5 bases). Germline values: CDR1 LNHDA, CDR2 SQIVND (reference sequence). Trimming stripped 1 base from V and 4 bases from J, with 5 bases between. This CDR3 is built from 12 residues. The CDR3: CASSIGGYEQYF. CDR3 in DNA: TGTGCCAGTAGTATAGGAGGGTACGAGCAGTACTTC.

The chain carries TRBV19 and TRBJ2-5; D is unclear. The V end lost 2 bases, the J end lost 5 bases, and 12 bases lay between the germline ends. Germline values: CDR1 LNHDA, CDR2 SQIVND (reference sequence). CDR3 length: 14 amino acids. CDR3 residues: CASSISITGETQYF. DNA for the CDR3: TGTGCCAGTAGTATATCTATAACCGGTGAGACCCAGTACTTC.